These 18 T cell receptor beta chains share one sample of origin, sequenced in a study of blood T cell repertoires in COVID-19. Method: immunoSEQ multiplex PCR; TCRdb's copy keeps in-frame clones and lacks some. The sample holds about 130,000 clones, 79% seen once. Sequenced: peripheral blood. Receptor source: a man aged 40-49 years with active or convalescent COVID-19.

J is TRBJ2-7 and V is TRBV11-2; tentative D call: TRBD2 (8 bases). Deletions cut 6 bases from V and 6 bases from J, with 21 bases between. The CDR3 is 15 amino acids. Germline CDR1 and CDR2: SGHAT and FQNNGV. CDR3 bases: TGTGCCAGCAGATCAGGGGGGCGGGGGGTGGCCGAGCAGTACTTC. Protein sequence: CASRSGGRGVAEQYF.

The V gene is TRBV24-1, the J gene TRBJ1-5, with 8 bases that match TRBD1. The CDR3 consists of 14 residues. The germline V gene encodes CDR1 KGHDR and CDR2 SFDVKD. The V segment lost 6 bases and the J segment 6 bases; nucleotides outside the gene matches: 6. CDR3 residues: CATSTGGITQPQHF. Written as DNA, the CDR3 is TGTGCCACCAGTACAGGGGGGATCACTCAGCCCCAGCATTTT.

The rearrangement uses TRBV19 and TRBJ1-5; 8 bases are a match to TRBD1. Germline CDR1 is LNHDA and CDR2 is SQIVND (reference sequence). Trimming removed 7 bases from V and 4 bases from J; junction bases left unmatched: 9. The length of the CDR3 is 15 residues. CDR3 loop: CASTFGQGRNQPQHF. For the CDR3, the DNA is TGTGCCAGTACCTTTGGACAGGGTCGAAATCAGCCCCAGCATTTT.

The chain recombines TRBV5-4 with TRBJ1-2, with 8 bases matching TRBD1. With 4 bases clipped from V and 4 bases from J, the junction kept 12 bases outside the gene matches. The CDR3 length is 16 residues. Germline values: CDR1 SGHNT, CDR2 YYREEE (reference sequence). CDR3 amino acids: CASSPQGAGISYGYTF. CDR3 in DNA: TGTGCCAGCAGCCCCCAGGGGGCCGGGATAAGCTATGGCTACACCTTC.

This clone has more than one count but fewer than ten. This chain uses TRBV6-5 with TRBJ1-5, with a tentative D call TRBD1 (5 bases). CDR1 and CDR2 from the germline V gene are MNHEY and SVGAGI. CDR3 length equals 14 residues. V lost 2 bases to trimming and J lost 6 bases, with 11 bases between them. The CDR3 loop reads CASSYLGGSQPQHF. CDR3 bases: TGTGCCAGCAGTTACCTGGGGGGTAGTCAGCCCCAGCATTTT.

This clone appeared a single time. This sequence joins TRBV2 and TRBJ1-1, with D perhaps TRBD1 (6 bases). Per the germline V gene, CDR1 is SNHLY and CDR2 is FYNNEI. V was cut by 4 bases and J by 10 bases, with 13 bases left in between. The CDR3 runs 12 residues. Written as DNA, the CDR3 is TGTGCCAGCAGTGTCGAGACAGGTTTAGCTTTCTTT. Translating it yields CASSVETGLAFF.

CDR3 sequence reads: CASSQAGLRIDTIYF. In nucleotides, the CDR3 is TGTGCCAGCAGCCAGGCGGGACTCCGGATAGACACCATATATTTT. The rearrangement uses TRBV14 and TRBJ1-3; the D gene is possibly TRBD1 (5 bases). Looked up from germline, CDR1 is SGHDN and CDR2 is FVKESK. The CDR3 has 15 amino acids. Trimming cost V 3 bases and J 8 bases, with 17 bases left between them.

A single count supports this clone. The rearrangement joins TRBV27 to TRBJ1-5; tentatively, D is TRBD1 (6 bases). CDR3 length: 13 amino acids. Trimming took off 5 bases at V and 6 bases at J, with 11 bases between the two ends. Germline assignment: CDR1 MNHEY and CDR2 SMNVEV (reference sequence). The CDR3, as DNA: TGTGCCAGCAGTCCCACAGGGTTTCAGCCCCAGCATTTT. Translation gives CASSPTGFQPQHF.

The CDR3 DNA reads as TGTGCCAGCAGCTGGGGCATGGGAACCGGGAGTCACTACGAGCAGTACTTC. Translation gives CASSWGMGTGSHYEQYF. The chain recombines TRBV28 with TRBJ2-7; weak D call: TRBD2 (6 bases). Trimming removed 6 bases at V and 3 bases at J, with 24 bases between. CDR1 MDHEN and CDR2 SYDVKM come from the germline V gene. This CDR3 has 17 residues.

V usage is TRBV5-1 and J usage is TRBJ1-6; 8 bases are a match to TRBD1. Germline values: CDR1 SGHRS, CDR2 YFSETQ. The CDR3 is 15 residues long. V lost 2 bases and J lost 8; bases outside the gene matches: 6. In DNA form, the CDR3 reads TGCGCCAGCAGCTTCCCGGACAGGGACGATTCACCCCTCCACTTT. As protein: CASSFPDRDDSPLHF.

The chain's CDR3 is CASSLGQNSNQPQHF. The CDR3 DNA follows: TGTGCCAGCAGTTTAGGACAGAATAGCAATCAGCCCCAGCATTTT. This chain links TRBV5-6 with TRBJ1-5; D perhaps matches TRBD1 (6 bases). This CDR3 has 15 amino acids. Trimming pared 5 bases from V and 0 bases from J, leaving 12 bases between. In germline, CDR1 is SGHDT, CDR2 YYEEEE.

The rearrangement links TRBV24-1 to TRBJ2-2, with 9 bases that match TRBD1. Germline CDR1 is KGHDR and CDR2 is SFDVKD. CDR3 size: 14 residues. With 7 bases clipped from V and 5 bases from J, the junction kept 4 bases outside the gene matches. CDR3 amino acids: CATSRDRETGELFF. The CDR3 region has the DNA TGTGCCACCAGCCGGGACAGGGAAACCGGGGAGCTGTTTTTT.

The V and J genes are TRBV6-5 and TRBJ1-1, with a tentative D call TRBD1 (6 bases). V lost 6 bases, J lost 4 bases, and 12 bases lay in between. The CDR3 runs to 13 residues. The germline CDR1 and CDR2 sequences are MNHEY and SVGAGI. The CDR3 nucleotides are TGTGCCAGCAGCTCCCGAGGGGGCACTGAAGCTTTCTTT. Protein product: CASSSRGGTEAFF.

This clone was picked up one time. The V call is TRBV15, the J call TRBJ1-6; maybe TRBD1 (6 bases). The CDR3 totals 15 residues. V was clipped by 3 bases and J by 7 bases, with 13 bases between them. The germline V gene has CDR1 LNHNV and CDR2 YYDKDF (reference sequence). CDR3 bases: TGTGCCACCAGCAGTTTACAGGGTGGAAATTCACCCCTCCACTTT. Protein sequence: CATSSLQGGNSPLHF.

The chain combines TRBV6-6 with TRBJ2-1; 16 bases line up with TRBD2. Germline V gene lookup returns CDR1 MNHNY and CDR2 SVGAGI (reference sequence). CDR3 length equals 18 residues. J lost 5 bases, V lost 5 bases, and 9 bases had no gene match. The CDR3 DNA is TGTGCCAGCAGTCCCCCGGGACTAGCGGGAGGGCAGAACAATGAGCAGTTCTTC. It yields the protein CASSPPGLAGGQNNEQFF.

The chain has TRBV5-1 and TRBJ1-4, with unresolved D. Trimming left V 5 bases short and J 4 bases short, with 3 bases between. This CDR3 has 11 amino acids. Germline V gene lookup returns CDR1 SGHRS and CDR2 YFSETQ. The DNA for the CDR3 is TGCGCCAGCAGACTTAATGAAAAACTGTTTTTT. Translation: CASRLNEKLFF.

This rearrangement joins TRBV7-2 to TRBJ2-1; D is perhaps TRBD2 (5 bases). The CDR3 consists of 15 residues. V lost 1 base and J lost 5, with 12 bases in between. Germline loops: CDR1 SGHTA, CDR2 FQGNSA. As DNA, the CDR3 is TGTGCCAGCAGCTTAGGAGGGATGGGTCACAATGAGCAGTTCTTC. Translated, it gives CASSLGGMGHNEQFF.

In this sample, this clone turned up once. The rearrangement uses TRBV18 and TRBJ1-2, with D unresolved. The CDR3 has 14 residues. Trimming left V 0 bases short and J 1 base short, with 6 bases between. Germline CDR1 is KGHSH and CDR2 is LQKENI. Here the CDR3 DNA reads TGTGCCAGCTCACCACCCGAGCTTAACTATGGCTACACCTTC. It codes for CASSPPELNYGYTF. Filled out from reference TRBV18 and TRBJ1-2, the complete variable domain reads NAGVMQNPRHLVRRRGQEARLRCSPMKGHSHVYWYRQLPEEGLKFMVYLQKENIIDESGMPKERFSAEFPKEGPSILRIQQVVRGDSAAYFCASSPPELNYGYTFGSGTRLTVV.